The rows below give T cell receptor beta chains drawn from one sample of a study of early T cells in non-severe SARS-CoV-2 infection. TCRdb ran MiXCR on the 5' RACE reads and lists one entry per CDR3 protein. The sample lists some 40,000 distinct CDR3 sequences; 9% to 15% were seen once. Material for sequencing was whole blood. All receptors derive from an adult who was a healthcare worker with PCR-confirmed SARS-CoV-2 infection or an uninfected control (not recorded which). Each CDR3 is given with its conserved first and last residue. The D gene is left open where the match is weak. The size field is filled for only some rows; it gives once, few, many or a size class.

v_call	d_call	clone_size	j_call	cdr3_aa	cdr3_nt
TRBV30	.	many	TRBJ1-2	CAWSRDSGAGDGYTF	TGTGCCTGGAGCCGTGATTCAGGGGCCGGGGATGGCTACACCTTC
TRBV5-6	.	.	TRBJ2-5	CASSLTEGKPQYF	TGTGCCAGCAGCTTGACTGAGGGGAAGCCCCAGTACTTC
TRBV2	TRBD1	.	TRBJ2-7	CASRGTGEDF	TGTGCCAGCCGGGGGACAGGGGAGGACTTC
TRBV7-9	.	few	TRBJ2-5	CASTQNQETQYF	TGTGCCAGCACCCAGAACCAAGAGACCCAGTACTTC
TRBV3-1	.	many	TRBJ2-1	CASSQVASEQFF	TGTGCCAGCAGCCAAGTTGCGAGTGAGCAGTTCTTC
TRBV29-1	.	many	TRBJ2-1	CSVEQGGEQFF	TGCAGCGTTGAACAGGGGGGTGAGCAGTTCTTC
TRBV20-1	.	medium-sized	TRBJ2-3	CSAEIGTDTQYF	TGCAGTGCCGAAATTGGGACAGATACGCAGTATTTT
TRBV9	.	few	TRBJ2-3	CASSFFGQTRDTQYF	TGTGCCAGTTCCTTCTTCGGACAGACGAGAGATACGCAGTATTTT
TRBV4-3	.	few	TRBJ2-3	CASSQAVMDTQYF	TGCGCCAGCAGCCAAGCGGTGATGGATACGCAGTATTTT
TRBV30	.	many	TRBJ1-2	CASGGGYGYTF	TGTGCCTCCGGGGGAGGCTATGGCTACACCTTC
TRBV29-1	.	few	TRBJ2-1	CSVGRSSYNEQFF	TGCAGCGTTGGCAGGAGCTCCTACAATGAGCAGTTCTTC
TRBV6-2/TRBV6-3	.	.	TRBJ2-3	CASSSVSGSTDTQYF	TGTGCCAGCAGTTCCGTTAGCGGAAGCACAGATACGCAGTATTTT
TRBV6-8	.	.	TRBJ1-4	CASSFRRTTNEKLFF	TGTGCCAGCAGCTTTCGCAGGACAACTAATGAAAAACTGTTTTTT
TRBV6-1	.	many	TRBJ2-7	CASSKEPSYEQYF	TGTGCCAGCAGTAAGGAACCTTCCTACGAGCAGTACTTC
TRBV7-2	.	many	TRBJ2-3	CASSSGLGAVTDTQYF	TGTGCCAGCAGCTCTGGCTTGGGGGCGGTCACAGATACGCAGTATTTT